The clone carrying this T cell receptor (beta chain) came up a few times. The target antigen is unknown. This CDR3 has 15 amino acids. V shed 0 bases and J 6 bases; nucleotides not matched to a gene: 1. Germline CDR1 MRHNA, CDR2 SNTAGT. With 60 Vbeta and 13 Jbeta primers, the PCR was carried out. Data came from immunoSEQ multiplex PCR; TCRdb stores just in-frame clones and leaves some out. The sample shows about 130,000 clones, about 74% of them seen only once. This record belongs to a study of cytomegalovirus exposure and HLA in healthy donors. Whole-study results and caveats: A later analysis showed HLA-associated TCR beta chains outstripping equally common others in clonal expansion.

The sample comprised PBMCs. This chain uses TRBV6-4 with TRBJ2-1; 11 nucleotides match TRBD2. This TCR was sampled from a man younger than 35 in good health and CMV-seropositive. Here the CDR3 DNA reads TGTGCCAGCAGTGACTCTAGCGGGGGGGCCAATGAGCAGTTCTTC. Its protein is CASSDSSGGANEQFF.